This TCR beta chain was found in a study of cytomegalovirus exposure and HLA in healthy donors. In the PCR, 60 Vbeta and 13 Jbeta primers were used. Original processing methods: In a later analysis, of around 80 million unique beta chains, 9 million to 11 million appeared in at least two donors. Using immunoSEQ multiplex PCR, the repertoire was profiled, and TCRdb retains in-frame clones only, with some absent. For V, J and clone size, that table is used; D and trimming come from the DNA. The sample gives about 62,000 clones, around 80% of which show up once; approximately 9.9% is in the top ten. Turning to this clone: No antigen is known for it.

The CDR3 consists of 13 residues. V was pared by 4 bases and J by 5 bases, with 11 bases between. CDR1 MGHRA and CDR2 YSYEKL come from the germline V gene. Study-level points and caveats: When presence/absence was analysed, sequencing depth was taken to be roughly uniform across donors. While the bulk of TCR sequences proved rare, some public TCRs turned up in many donors. In a later analysis, parvovirus B19, influenza, CMV and Epstein-Barr virus appeared linked to several top co-occurrence clusters.

The sequencing input was PBMCs. The clonotype comes from a man aged 35-49 years in good health and CMV-seronegative. V gene TRBV4-1 combines with J gene TRBJ1-1; tentative D call: TRBD1 (5 bases). CDR3 amino acids: CASSPRGGTEAFF. The DNA for the CDR3 is TGCGCCAGCAGCCCCCGTGGGGGGACTGAAGCTTTCTTT.